This T cell receptor beta chain was profiled in a study of cytomegalovirus exposure and HLA in healthy donors. Study findings and constraints: In a later analysis, common viral pathogens appeared linked to several of the most significant clusters. Presence/absence analyses treated sequencing depth as roughly uniform across donors.

As to this clone: As yet, its antigen is unknown.

The CDR3 has 17 amino acids. The PCR had 60 Vbeta and 13 Jbeta primers. Produced via immunoSEQ multiplex PCR; TCRdb's table is partial and in-frame only. The sample contains approximately 150,000 clones, 77% of which appear only once. The sample consisted of PBMCs. The chain joins TRBV21-1 to TRBJ2-2; no check of the table's D call, TRBD2, against the DNA was made. TRBV21-1 is listed as a pseudogene. This receptor was identified in a man younger than 45 in good health and CMV-seropositive. The CDR3 nucleotides are TGTGCCAGCAGCAAAGATCGGGGCGGGGGGAACACCGGGGAGCTGTTTTTT. This codes for CASSKDRGGGNTGELFF.